These 19 T cell receptor beta chains originate from one sample sequenced in a study of blood T cell repertoires in COVID-19 (dated by TCRdb to 2018 to 2020). Library creation used the immunoSEQ multiplex PCR assay. Imported from immuneACCESS, the table was reduced by TCRdb to in-frame sequences with V and J called. These copies leave out some clones; in studies compared against another copy, an unresolved V gene accounts for under half, and the cause of the remainder is not known. This sample is represented by 290,000 or so clones; 90% of them were singletons. Approximately 4.5% of the sample comes from the top ten. Material for sequencing was PBMCs or T cells enriched from blood (not recorded which). All receptors derive from a woman aged 18 to 35 with acute COVID-19.

The V and J genes are TRBV11-2 and TRBJ1-2, with TRBD1 matching over 8 bases. This CDR3 is built from 18 residues. Germline V gene lookup returns CDR1 SGHAT and CDR2 FQNNGV. V lost 3 bases to trimming and J lost 0 bases; unmatched junction nucleotides: 12. The CDR3 here is CASSFVPDRVQANYGYTF. CDR3 DNA: TGTGCCAGCAGCTTCGTCCCGGACAGGGTCCAAGCTAACTATGGCTACACCTTC.

The chain combines TRBV18 with TRBJ2-7, with TRBD2 matching 10 bases. Germline CDR1 is KGHSH and CDR2 is LQKENI. CDR3 length: 17 residues. The junction had 7 bases not matched to a gene; V was cut back by 1 base and J by 1 base. CDR3 loop: CASSPRFLAGESYEQYF. The CDR3 DNA reads TGTGCCAGCTCACCACGGTTCCTAGCGGGAGAGTCCTACGAGCAGTACTTC.

This chain uses TRBV7-9 with TRBJ1-1; a possible D gene is TRBD1 (5 bases). V lost 2 bases, J lost 5 bases, and 9 bases lay in between. The CDR3 totals 13 residues. Germline V gene data show CDR1 as SEHNR and CDR2 as FQNEAQ (reference sequence). CDR3 in DNA: TGTGCCAGCAGCTTACGGGGGGATACTGAAGCTTTCTTT. Protein sequence: CASSLRGDTEAFF.

The rearrangement links TRBV15 to TRBJ1-2, with TRBD1 identical over 7 bases. V trimming: 5 bases; J trimming: 6 bases; junction bases outside the gene matches: 9. Germline assignment: CDR1 LNHNV and CDR2 YYDKDF (reference sequence). This CDR3 has 14 amino acids. The CDR3 DNA sequence: TGTGCCACCAGCTTTAAAGTAGGGACAGATGGCTACACCTTC. Translation gives CATSFKVGTDGYTF.

This rearrangement joins TRBV27 to TRBJ2-5; D is uncertain. CDR3 length: 11 residues. Germline CDR1 and CDR2: MNHEY and SMNVEV (reference sequence). With 5 bases removed from V and 2 bases from J, the gap between germline ends came to 3 bases. The CDR3 DNA is TGTGCCAGCAGTCCGCAAGAGACCCAGTACTTC. Protein: CASSPQETQYF.

This clone was recorded only once. The J gene is TRBJ2-1, the V gene TRBV14; maybe TRBD2 (6 bases). CDR1 is SGHDN and CDR2 is FVKESK in the germline V gene. Trimming left V 1 base short and J 2 bases short, with 9 bases between. This CDR3 spans 15 amino acids. The DNA of the CDR3 is TGTGCCAGCAGCCAAGGTCTAGCGACCTACAATGAGCAGTTCTTC. Its translation: CASSQGLATYNEQFF.

The rearrangement links TRBV27 to TRBJ1-1, with D perhaps matching TRBD1 (5 bases). Germline V lookup: CDR1 MNHEY, CDR2 SMNVEV (reference sequence). CDR3 size: 14 residues. Trimming pared 8 bases from V and 2 bases from J, leaving 15 bases between. CDR3 in DNA: TGTGCCAGCCGGTGGGAGGGGAGAAACACTGAAGCTTTCTTT. Its protein product is CASRWEGRNTEAFF.

This chain links TRBV10-3 with TRBJ1-4; 8 bases line up with TRBD1. From germline, CDR1 is ENHRY and CDR2 SYGVKD. The CDR3 contains 14 residues. The trim removed 4 bases at V and 8 bases at J, leaving 6 bases unmatched. The CDR3 reads CAISGQGAGEKLFF. Here the CDR3 DNA reads TGTGCCATCAGTGGTCAGGGGGCAGGGGAAAAACTGTTTTTT.

The chain has TRBV7-9 and TRBJ2-3; D is undetermined. This CDR3 comprises 15 residues. Germline V gives CDR1 SEHNR, CDR2 FQNEAQ (reference sequence). Deletions cut 5 bases from V and 0 bases from J, with 12 bases between. The CDR3 DNA sequence: TGTGCCAGCAGCGAGGTCAGTGGTAGCACAGATACGCAGTATTTT. It is translated as CASSEVSGSTDTQYF.

The chain uses TRBV28 and TRBJ2-7; TRBD1 matches 7 bases. V lost 8 bases and J lost 5; bases outside the gene matches: 3. Per the germline V gene, CDR1 is MDHEN and CDR2 is SYDVKM. The CDR3 loop spans 11 amino acids. The CDR3 region is CASRDRDEQYF. The CDR3 DNA sequence: TGTGCCAGCCGCGACAGGGACGAGCAGTACTTC.

V gene TRBV19 combines with J gene TRBJ2-2, with 10 bases fitting TRBD2. This CDR3 has 15 amino acids. Trimming cost V 6 bases and J 4 bases; bases outside gene matches: 5. Germline V gives CDR1 LNHDA, CDR2 SQIVND (reference sequence). The CDR3 is CASSLLAGSTGELFF. CDR3 bases: TGTGCCAGTAGCCTACTAGCGGGATCCACCGGGGAGCTGTTTTTT.

This clone was observed a single time. The gene calls are TRBV27 and TRBJ2-7; D is perhaps TRBD2 (5 bases). The CDR3 loop spans 11 amino acids. V was trimmed by 7 bases and J by 5 bases, leaving 9 bases between them. Germline V CDR1 and CDR2: MNHEY, SMNVEV (reference sequence). The CDR3 sequence: CASTEGNEQYF. The CDR3 DNA reads as TGTGCCAGCACCGAGGGTAACGAGCAGTACTTC.

V and J are TRBV7-3 and TRBJ1-2; D is ambiguous. Trimming left V 3 bases short and J 7 bases short, with 18 bases between. Germline V gene sequence: CDR1 SGHTA, CDR2 FQGTGA. This CDR3 spans 15 amino acids. CDR3: CASSFSHSISGGYTF. In DNA form, the CDR3 reads TGTGCCAGCAGCTTTTCCCATTCCATTAGTGGTGGCTACACCTTC.

The chain recombines TRBV21-1 with TRBJ2-7; whether TRBD1, the table's D call, matches the DNA was not checked. TRBV21-1 is a pseudogene. The CDR3 sequence is 15 residues long. The DNA of the CDR3 is TGTGCCAGCAGCAAAAAGGGACAAGTCTTATACGAGCAGTACTTC. Residues: CASSKKGQVLYEQYF.

The gene calls are TRBV7-4 and TRBJ2-1, with D perhaps TRBD1 (6 bases). Trimming shortened V by 1 base and J by 8 bases, and 15 bases separated the two germline ends. The CDR3 has 15 amino acids. Germline V gene data show CDR1 as SGHVT and CDR2 as SQSDAQ. The chain's CDR3 is CASSLGGRASDEQFF. For the CDR3, the DNA is TGTGCCAGCAGCTTAGGGGGGCGAGCTTCCGATGAGCAGTTCTTC.

This clone was recorded a few times. The V call is TRBV2, the J call TRBJ1-5; a possible D gene is TRBD1 (6 bases). The V gene's germline CDR1 is SNHLY and CDR2 FYNNEI. The CDR3 contains 15 residues. Trimming removed 4 bases from V and 2 bases from J, with 12 bases in between. In DNA, the CDR3 is TGTGCCAGCAGTGTAGACAGGATTGGCAATCAGCCCCAGCATTTT. It specifies CASSVDRIGNQPQHF.

The V call is TRBV7-6, the J call TRBJ2-2, with 7 bases matching TRBD2. Trimming removed 5 bases from V and 6 bases from J; junction bases left unmatched: 9. Germline assignment: CDR1 SGHVS and CDR2 FNYEAQ. There are 15 residues in the CDR3. CDR3 coding DNA: TGTGCCAGCAGCCGACTAGCTCGGTTTGCCGGGGAGCTGTTTTTT. As protein: CASSRLARFAGELFF.

Details on this clone: This sample includes further DNA sequences coding for the same CDR3. V and J are TRBV12-3 or TRBV12-4 and TRBJ1-1, with 7 bases identical to TRBD1. V was pared by 2 bases and J by 3 bases, with 0 bases of the junction left unmatched. This CDR3 is built from 13 residues. The CDR3 DNA reads as TGTGCCAGCAGTTTAACAGGGGACACTGAAGCTTTCTTT. This encodes CASSLTGDTEAFF.

The chain couples TRBV19 to TRBJ2-2; D may be TRBD1 (6 bases). The germline V gene has CDR1 LNHDA and CDR2 SQIVND (reference sequence). The V and J ends lost 9 bases and 2 bases respectively, with 13 bases between them. This CDR3 is built from 14 residues. The CDR3, as DNA: TGTGCCAGCACTCAGGGGATCAACACCGGGGAGCTGTTTTTT. This codes for CASTQGINTGELFF.